Each of the 7 T cell receptor beta chains below was sequenced from the same sample in a study of T cell changes during pregnancy in multiple sclerosis. The method was immunoSEQ multiplex PCR; TCRdb's version includes in-frame clones alone and lacks a portion of them. Among tens of thousands of clones listed, around 91% were seen once. The sample was CD8+ T cells from peripheral blood mononuclear cells, taken in the second trimester of pregnancy. The receptor set was obtained from a female donor with multiple sclerosis, enrolled in a pregnancy study.

V and J are TRBV28 and TRBJ1-5, with TRBD1 matching 10 bases. After removal of 5 bases from V and 5 bases from J, the junction contained 9 bases not matched to a gene. This CDR3 is 16 amino acids long. CDR1 is MDHEN, CDR2 SYDVKM, per germline. CDR3 amino acids: CASSPLDRGLDQPQHF. For the CDR3, the DNA is TGTGCCAGCAGTCCTCTTGACAGGGGGCTGGATCAGCCCCAGCATTTT.

The CDR3 sequence: CASSEWDREDTEAFF. Here the CDR3 DNA reads TGTGCCAGCAGTGAATGGGACAGGGAGGATACTGAAGCTTTCTTT. The rearrangement uses TRBV25-1 and TRBJ1-1; 9 nucleotides line up with TRBD1. Trimming at V came to 1 base and at J to 5 bases, leaving 5 bases not matched to a gene. There are 15 residues in the CDR3. From germline, CDR1 is MGHDK and CDR2 SYGVNS.

The V call is TRBV28, the J call TRBJ1-5; D not certain. This CDR3 has 13 amino acids. The V gene lost 3 bases and the J gene lost 5 bases, with 8 bases spanning the gap. Germline values: CDR1 MDHEN, CDR2 SYDVKM. The CDR3 is CASSFTGDQPQHF. The CDR3 DNA follows: TGTGCCAGCAGTTTTACGGGAGATCAGCCCCAGCATTTT.

J is TRBJ2-5 and V is TRBV7-8, with D possibly being TRBD2 (7 bases). The germline gives CDR1 SGHVS, CDR2 FQNEAQ. The CDR3 is 15 residues long. Trimming pared 5 bases from V and 7 bases from J, leaving 20 bases between. The CDR3 protein is CASSPRGGEGVTQYF. In nucleotides, the CDR3 is TGTGCCAGCAGCCCGAGGGGGGGGGAAGGGGTGACCCAGTACTTC.

The rearrangement uses TRBV4-3 and TRBJ2-1; tentative D call: TRBD2 (6 bases). The CDR3 spans 16 residues. Germline CDR1 and CDR2: LGHNA and YSLEER. V shed 0 bases and J shed 8 bases, with 17 bases lying between them. CDR3 sequence reads: CASSQEGRGYLDEQFF. The CDR3 bases are TGCGCCAGCAGCCAAGAAGGGCGGGGCTACCTCGATGAGCAGTTCTTC.

The table lists this clone with a few counts. The chain recombines TRBV7-6 with TRBJ2-5, with D perhaps TRBD1 (6 bases). V lost 2 bases to trimming and J lost 5 bases, with 15 bases between them. The CDR3 has 15 residues. Germline lookup yields CDR1 SGHVS and CDR2 FNYEAQ. The CDR3 loop reads CASSLTQGIAETQYF. CDR3 in DNA: TGTGCCAGCAGCTTAACCCAGGGGATCGCGGAGACCCAGTACTTC.

The chain recombines TRBV29-1 with TRBJ2-7; 8 bases map to TRBD2. This CDR3 comprises 13 residues. V lost 7 bases, J lost 3 bases, and 8 bases stayed unmatched. CDR1 SQVTM and CDR2 ANQGSEA come from the germline V gene. CDR3 sequence: CSAGGGPFYEQYF. CDR3 coding DNA: TGCAGCGCCGGGGGGGGGCCTTTCTACGAGCAGTACTTC.